Sequencing of this T cell receptor beta chain was carried out in a study of cytomegalovirus exposure and HLA in healthy donors. Trimming at V came to 5 bases and at J to 5 bases, leaving 9 bases not matched to a gene. The CDR3 covers 15 residues. Germline CDR1 is MNHEY and CDR2 is SMNVEV (reference sequence). 13 Jbeta primers and 60 Vbeta primers were used for the PCR. Using immunoSEQ multiplex PCR, the repertoire was profiled, and TCRdb retains in-frame clones only, with some absent. Of some 180,000 clones listed, roughly four fifths were seen once; the top ten hold under 2%. Comment on this clone: As yet, its antigen is unknown.

The donors, nominally healthy at sampling, likely had unrecorded immune exposures. The study, taken as a whole, reports: Some public TCRs appeared in many individuals, while most sequences were rare. The only immune exposure information that was available was CMV serostatus.

The gene calls are TRBV27 and TRBJ2-1, with TRBD2 identical over 7 bases. This sequence originates from a man between 18 and 29 years old in good health and CMV-seronegative. Source material: PBMCs. CDR3 region: CASSPIAGDDNEQFF. In nucleotides, the CDR3 is TGTGCCAGCAGTCCAATCGCGGGAGATGACAATGAGCAGTTCTTC.